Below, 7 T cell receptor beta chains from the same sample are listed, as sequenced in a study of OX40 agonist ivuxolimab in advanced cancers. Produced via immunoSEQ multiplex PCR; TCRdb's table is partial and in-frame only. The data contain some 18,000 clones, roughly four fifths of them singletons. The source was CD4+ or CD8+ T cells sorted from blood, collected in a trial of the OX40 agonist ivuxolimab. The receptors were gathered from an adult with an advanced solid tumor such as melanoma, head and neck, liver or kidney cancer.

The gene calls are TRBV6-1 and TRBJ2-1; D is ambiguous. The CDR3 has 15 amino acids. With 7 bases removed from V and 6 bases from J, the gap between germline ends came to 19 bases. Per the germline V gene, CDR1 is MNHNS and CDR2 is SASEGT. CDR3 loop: CASTNRGSMGNEQFF. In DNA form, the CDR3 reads TGTGCCAGCACTAACCGAGGATCAATGGGCAATGAGCAGTTCTTC.

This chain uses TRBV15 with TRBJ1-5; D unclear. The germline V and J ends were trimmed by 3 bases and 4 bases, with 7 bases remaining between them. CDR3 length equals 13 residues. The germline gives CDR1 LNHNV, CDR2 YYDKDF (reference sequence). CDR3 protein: CATSSRTNQPQHF. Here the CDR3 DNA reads TGTGCCACCAGCAGTCGCACAAATCAGCCCCAGCATTTT.

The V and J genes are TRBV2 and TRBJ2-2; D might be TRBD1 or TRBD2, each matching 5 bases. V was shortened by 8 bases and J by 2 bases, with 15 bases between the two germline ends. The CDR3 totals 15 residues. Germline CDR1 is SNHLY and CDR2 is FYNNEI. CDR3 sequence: CASEWGSSNTGELFF. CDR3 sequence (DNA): TGTGCCAGCGAGTGGGGGTCGTCTAACACCGGGGAGCTGTTTTTT.

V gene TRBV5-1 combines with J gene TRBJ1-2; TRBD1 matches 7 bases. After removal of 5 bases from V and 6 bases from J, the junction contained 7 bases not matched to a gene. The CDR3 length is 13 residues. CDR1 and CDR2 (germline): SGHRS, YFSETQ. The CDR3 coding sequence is TGCGCCAGCAGTATAGGGGGCATTAATGGCTACACCTTC. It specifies CASSIGGINGYTF.

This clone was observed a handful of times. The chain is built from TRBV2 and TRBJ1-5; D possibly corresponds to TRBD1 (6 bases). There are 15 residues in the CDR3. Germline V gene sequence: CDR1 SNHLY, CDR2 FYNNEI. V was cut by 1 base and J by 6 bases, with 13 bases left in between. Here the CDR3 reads CASSEGAGVAQPQHF. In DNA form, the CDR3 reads TGTGCCAGCAGTGAAGGGGCAGGGGTTGCTCAGCCCCAGCATTTT.

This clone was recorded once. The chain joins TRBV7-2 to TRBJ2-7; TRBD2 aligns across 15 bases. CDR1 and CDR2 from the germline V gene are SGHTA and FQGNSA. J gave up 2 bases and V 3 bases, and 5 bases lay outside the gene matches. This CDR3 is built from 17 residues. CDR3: CASSLNRTSGRAYEQYF. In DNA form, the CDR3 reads TGTGCCAGCAGCTTGAACCGGACTAGCGGGAGGGCCTACGAGCAGTACTTC.

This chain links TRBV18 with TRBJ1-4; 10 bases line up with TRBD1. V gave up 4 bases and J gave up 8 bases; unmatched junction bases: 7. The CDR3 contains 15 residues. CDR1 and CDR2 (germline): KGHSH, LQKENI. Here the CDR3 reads CASSQRQGAREKLFF. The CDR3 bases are TGTGCCAGCTCACAAAGACAGGGGGCGAGAGAAAAACTGTTTTTT.